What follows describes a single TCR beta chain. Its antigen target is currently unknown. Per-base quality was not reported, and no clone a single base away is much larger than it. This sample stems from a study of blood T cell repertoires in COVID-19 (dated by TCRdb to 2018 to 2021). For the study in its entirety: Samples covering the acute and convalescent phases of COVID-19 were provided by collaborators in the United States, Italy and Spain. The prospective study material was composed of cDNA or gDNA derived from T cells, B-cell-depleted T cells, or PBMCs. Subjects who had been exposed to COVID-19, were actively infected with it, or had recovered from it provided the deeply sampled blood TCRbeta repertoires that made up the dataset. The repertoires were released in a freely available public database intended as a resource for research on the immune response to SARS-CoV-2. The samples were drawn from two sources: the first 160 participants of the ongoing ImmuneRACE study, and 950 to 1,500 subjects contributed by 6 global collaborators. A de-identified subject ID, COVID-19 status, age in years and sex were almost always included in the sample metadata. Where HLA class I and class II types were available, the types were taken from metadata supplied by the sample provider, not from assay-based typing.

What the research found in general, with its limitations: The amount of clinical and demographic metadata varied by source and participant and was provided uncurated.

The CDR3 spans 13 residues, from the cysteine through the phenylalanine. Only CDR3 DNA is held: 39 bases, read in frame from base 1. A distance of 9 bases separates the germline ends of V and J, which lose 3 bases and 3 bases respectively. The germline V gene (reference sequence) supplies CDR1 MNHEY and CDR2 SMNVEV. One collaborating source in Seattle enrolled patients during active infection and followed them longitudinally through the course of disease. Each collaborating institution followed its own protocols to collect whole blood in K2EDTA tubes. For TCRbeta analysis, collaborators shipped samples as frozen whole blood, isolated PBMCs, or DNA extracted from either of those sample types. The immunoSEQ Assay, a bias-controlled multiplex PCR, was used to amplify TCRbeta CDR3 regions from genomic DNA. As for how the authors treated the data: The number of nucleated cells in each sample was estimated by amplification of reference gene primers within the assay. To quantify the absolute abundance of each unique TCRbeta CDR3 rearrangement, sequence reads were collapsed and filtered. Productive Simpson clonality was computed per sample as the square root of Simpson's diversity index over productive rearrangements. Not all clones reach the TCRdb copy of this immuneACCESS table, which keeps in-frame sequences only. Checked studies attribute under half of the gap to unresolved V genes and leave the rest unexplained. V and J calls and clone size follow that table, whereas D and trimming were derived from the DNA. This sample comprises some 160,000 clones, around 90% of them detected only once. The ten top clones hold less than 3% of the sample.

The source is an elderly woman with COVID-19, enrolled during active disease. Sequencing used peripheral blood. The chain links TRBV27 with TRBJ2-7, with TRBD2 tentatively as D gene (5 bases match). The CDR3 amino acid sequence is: CASSFVANYEQYF. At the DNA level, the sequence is TGTGCCAGCAGTTTTGTAGCGAACTACGAGCAGTACTTC.